This record looks at one TCR beta chain sequence and its context. Its target is not known. These data come from a study of T cells in Graves' hyperthyroidism and ophthalmopathy. The length of the CDR3 is 16 residues. The V and J ends lost 6 bases and 3 bases respectively, with 17 bases between them. Study-level results: Blood held most thyroid clonotypes expanded above 0.001 frequency.

Investigators excluded patients with uncontrolled infection, other autoimmune disease, pregnancy or lactation. Every diagnosis used clinical symptoms, serum thyroxine and TRAb, thyroid ultrasound and orbital computed tomography. Amplified TCR beta CDR3 regions came from RNA transcripts. The HTBI set primed first-round TCR CDR3 RT-PCR. MiXCR, run by TCRdb on the multiplex PCR reads, gives a single entry per CDR3 protein. The table shows around 600,000 distinct CDR3 sequences, with just under 45% occurring only once. The sequencing input was peripheral blood or thyroid tissue (not recorded which). The clonotype originates from an adult man with Graves' disease, either hyperthyroidism or ophthalmopathy (not recorded which). This rearrangement joins TRBV12-3 or TRBV12-4 to TRBJ1-4, with a weak D call TRBD1 (5 bases). The CDR3 sequence is CASRGVGGGPNEKLFF. The DNA of the CDR3 is TGTGCCAGCAGGGGGGTCGGGGGAGGACCTAATGAAAAACTGTTTTTT.